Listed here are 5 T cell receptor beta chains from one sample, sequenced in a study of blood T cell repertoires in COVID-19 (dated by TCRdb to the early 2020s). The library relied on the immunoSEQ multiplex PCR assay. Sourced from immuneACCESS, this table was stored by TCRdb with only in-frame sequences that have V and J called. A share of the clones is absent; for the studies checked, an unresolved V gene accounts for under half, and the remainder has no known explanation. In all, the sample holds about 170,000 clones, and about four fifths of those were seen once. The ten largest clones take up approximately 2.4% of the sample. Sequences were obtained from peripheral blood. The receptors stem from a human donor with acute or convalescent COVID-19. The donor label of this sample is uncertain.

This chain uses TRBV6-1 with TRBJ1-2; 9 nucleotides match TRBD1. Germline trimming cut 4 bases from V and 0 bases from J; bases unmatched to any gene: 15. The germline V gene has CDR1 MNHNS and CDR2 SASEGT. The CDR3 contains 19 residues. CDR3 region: CASSGRVRDRALPNYGYTF. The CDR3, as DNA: TGTGCCAGCAGTGGAAGGGTGCGGGACAGGGCGTTACCTAACTATGGCTACACCTTC.

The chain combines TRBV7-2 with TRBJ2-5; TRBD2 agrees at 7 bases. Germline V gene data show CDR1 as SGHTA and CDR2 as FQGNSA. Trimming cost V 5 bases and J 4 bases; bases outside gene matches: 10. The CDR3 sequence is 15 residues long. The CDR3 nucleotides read TGTGCCAGCAGCGCCGGCGGGAGCGGTCGAGAGACCCAGTACTTC. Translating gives CASSAGGSGRETQYF.

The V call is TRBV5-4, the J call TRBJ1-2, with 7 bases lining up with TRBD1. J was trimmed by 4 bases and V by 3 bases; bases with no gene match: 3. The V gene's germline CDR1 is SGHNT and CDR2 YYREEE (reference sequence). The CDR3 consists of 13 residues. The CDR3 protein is CASSSGQAYGYTF. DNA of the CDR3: TGTGCCAGCAGCTCCGGACAGGCCTATGGCTACACCTTC.

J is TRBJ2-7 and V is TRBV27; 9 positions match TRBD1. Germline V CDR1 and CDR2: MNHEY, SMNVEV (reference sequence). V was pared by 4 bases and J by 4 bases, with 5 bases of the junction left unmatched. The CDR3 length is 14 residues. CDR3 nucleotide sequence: TGTGCCAGCAGTTGGGACAGGGTTGGATACGAGCAGTACTTC. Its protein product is CASSWDRVGYEQYF.

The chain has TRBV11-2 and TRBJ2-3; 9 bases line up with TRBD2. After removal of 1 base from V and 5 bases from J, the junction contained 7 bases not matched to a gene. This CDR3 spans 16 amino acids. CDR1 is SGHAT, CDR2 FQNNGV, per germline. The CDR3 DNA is TGTGCCAGCAGCTTAGGGGTGGGGACTAGCCAAGATACGCAGTATTTT. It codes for CASSLGVGTSQDTQYF.